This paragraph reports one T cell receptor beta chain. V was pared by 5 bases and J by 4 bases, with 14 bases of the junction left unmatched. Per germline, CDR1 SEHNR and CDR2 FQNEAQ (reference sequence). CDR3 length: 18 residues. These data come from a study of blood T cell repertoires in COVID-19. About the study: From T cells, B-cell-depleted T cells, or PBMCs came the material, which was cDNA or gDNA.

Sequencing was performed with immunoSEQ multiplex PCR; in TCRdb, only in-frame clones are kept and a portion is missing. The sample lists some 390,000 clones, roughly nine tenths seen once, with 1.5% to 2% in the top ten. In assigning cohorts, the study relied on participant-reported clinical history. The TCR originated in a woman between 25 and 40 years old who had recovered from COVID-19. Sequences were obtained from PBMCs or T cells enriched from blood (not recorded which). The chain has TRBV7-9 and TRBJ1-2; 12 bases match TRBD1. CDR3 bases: TGTGCCAGCAGCACCCCCGGGACAGGGGGCGGGGGGGGCTATGGCTACACCTTC. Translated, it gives CASSTPGTGGGGGYGYTF.